The 18 T cell receptor beta chains given below trace back to one sample, sequenced in a study of T cells and Merkel cell carcinoma outcomes. Clones were sequenced by immunoSEQ multiplex PCR, and TCRdb holds only the in-frame ones, with some missing. The sample holds under 20,000 clones, 85% to 90% seen once. Sample: tumor tissue from Merkel cell carcinoma. These receptors originate from a human donor with Merkel cell carcinoma.

This rearrangement joins TRBV30 to TRBJ1-2; D is unresolved. The CDR3 loop spans 12 amino acids. The germline gives CDR1 GTSNPN, CDR2 SVGIG (reference sequence). Trimming took 1 base from V and 2 from J, leaving 5 bases between them. CDR3 amino acids: CAWSGRNYGYTF. The DNA for the CDR3 is TGTGCCTGGAGTGGCAGAAACTATGGCTACACCTTC.

The V and J genes are TRBV4-1 and TRBJ2-7, with D possibly being TRBD1 (5 bases). V lost 7 bases and J 0 bases, leaving 13 bases between the germline ends. The V gene's germline CDR1 is MGHRA and CDR2 YSYEKL. This CDR3 spans 14 amino acids. The CDR3 DNA reads as TGCGCCAGCACCCTGACAGATAACTCCTACGAGCAGTACTTC. This translates into CASTLTDNSYEQYF.

This clone was recorded only once. This chain links TRBV7-8 with TRBJ1-5, with TRBD1 as a possible D gene (5 bases). This CDR3 spans 15 amino acids. Germline values: CDR1 SGHVS, CDR2 FQNEAQ. V lost 5 bases, J lost 1 base, and 12 bases lay in between. The CDR3, as DNA: TGTGCCAGCAGCCTAGAACCAGGGAGCAATCAGCCCCAGCATTTT. As protein: CASSLEPGSNQPQHF.

J is TRBJ1-2 and V is TRBV18, with D hard to call. The CDR3 loop spans 14 amino acids. V was trimmed by 2 bases and J by 0 bases, leaving 7 bases between them. The germline CDR1 and CDR2 sequences are KGHSH and LQKENI. The chain's CDR3 is CASSPSTPNYGYTF. Here the CDR3 DNA reads TGTGCCAGCTCACCATCGACACCTAACTATGGCTACACCTTC.

This chain links TRBV7-6 with TRBJ2-1, with D perhaps matching TRBD2 (5 bases). CDR1 and CDR2 from the germline V gene are SGHVS and FNYEAQ. This CDR3 contains 15 residues. V was shortened by 6 bases and J by 5 bases, with 17 bases between the two germline ends. CDR3 region: CASSNLAGGHNEQFF. The CDR3 nucleotides are TGTGCCAGCAGTAACCTCGCTGGCGGGCACAATGAGCAGTTCTTC.

The gene calls are TRBV7-2 and TRBJ2-1, with D perhaps TRBD1 (6 bases). This CDR3 comprises 14 residues. Germline CDR1 SGHTA, CDR2 FQGNSA. V was pared by 8 bases and J by 0 bases, with 11 bases between. The CDR3 sequence is CASSGTPSYNEQFF. CDR3 nucleotides: TGTGCCAGCTCCGGGACACCCTCCTACAATGAGCAGTTCTTC.

The CDR3 DNA follows: TGTGCCAGCAGAAGGGGGCGGGAGGCAGGCGAGCAGTACTTC. Amino acids: CASRRGREAGEQYF. V usage is TRBV6-6 and J usage is TRBJ2-7, with D possibly being TRBD2 (8 bases). V lost 6 bases and J lost 6, with 18 bases in between. The CDR3 spans 14 residues. Germline CDR1 reads MNHNY; CDR2 reads SVGAGI (reference sequence).

The CDR3 protein is CASSFGRHTGELFF. CDR3 nucleotides: TGTGCCAGCAGTTTCGGACGGCACACCGGGGAGCTGTTTTTT. The chain employs TRBV2 and TRBJ2-2, with no clear D. The CDR3 is 14 residues long. Per the germline V gene, CDR1 is SNHLY and CDR2 is FYNNEI. Trimming pared 5 bases from V and 3 bases from J, leaving 10 bases between.

The chain is built from TRBV28 and TRBJ1-2, with 7 bases fitting TRBD1. The CDR3 sequence is 15 residues long. J gave up 6 bases and V 2 bases, and 9 bases lay outside the gene matches. Germline V CDR1 and CDR2: MDHEN, SYDVKM. CDR3 amino acids: CASSLALGQGDGYTF. CDR3 sequence (DNA): TGTGCCAGCAGTTTAGCTTTGGGGCAGGGGGATGGCTACACCTTC.

The J gene is TRBJ2-2, the V gene TRBV5-1; 7 nucleotides agree with TRBD1. V trimming: 4 bases; J trimming: 0 bases; junction bases outside the gene matches: 3. The CDR3 consists of 15 residues. The germline V gene has CDR1 SGHRS and CDR2 YFSETQ. CDR3 protein: CASSPDRANTGELFF. CDR3 DNA sequence: TGCGCCAGCAGCCCCGACAGGGCGAACACCGGGGAGCTGTTTTTT. The full variable domain, its missing parts supplied by reference TRBV5-1 and TRBJ2-2, is KAGVTQTPRYLIKTRGQQVTLSCSPISGHRSVSWYQQTPGQGLQFLFEYFSETQRNKGNFPGRFSGRQFSNSRSEMNVSTLELGDSALYLCASSPDRANTGELFFGEGSRLTVL.

The CDR3 bases are TGTGCCAGCTCACCAGATCTGAACACTGAAGCTTTCTTT. It yields the protein CASSPDLNTEAFF. The chain carries TRBV18 and TRBJ1-1, with D uncertain. The CDR3 sequence is 13 residues long. The germline V and J ends were trimmed by 2 bases and 0 bases, with 4 bases remaining between them. Germline CDR1 is KGHSH and CDR2 is LQKENI.

As DNA, the CDR3 is TGTGCCAGCAGCTTTGGAGGGGGATTCGGCTATGGCTACACCTTC. Its translation: CASSFGGGFGYGYTF. J is TRBJ1-2 and V is TRBV5-4, with D tentatively TRBD1 (6 bases). With 2 bases removed from V and 4 bases from J, the gap between germline ends came to 15 bases. Looked up from germline, CDR1 is SGHNT and CDR2 is YYREEE (reference sequence). CDR3 length: 15 amino acids.

This clone appeared once. This sequence joins TRBV9 and TRBJ2-7; tentatively, D is TRBD1 or TRBD2 (6 bases each). This CDR3 has 12 amino acids. Trimming removed 0 bases from V and 7 bases from J, with 8 bases in between. The germline V gene encodes CDR1 SGDLS and CDR2 YYNGEE. The CDR3 loop is CASSVVGGEQYF. As DNA, the CDR3 is TGTGCCAGCAGCGTAGTAGGGGGGGAGCAGTACTTC. Full variable domain (remainder filled in from reference TRBV9 and TRBJ2-7): DSGVTQTPKHLITATGQRVTLRCSPRSGDLSVYWYQQSLDQGLQFLIQYYNGEERAKGNILERFSAQQFPDLHSELNLSSLELGDSALYFCASSVVGGEQYFGPGTRLTVT.

This clone is a singleton in its sample. One end of the junction fails to match germline, which may point to a read error. The CDR3 spells CSVHATGGYTKAFF. CDR3 DNA: TGCAGCGTCCATGCGACAGGGGGGTACACTAAAGCTTTCTTT. The rearrangement uses TRBV29-1 and TRBJ1-1; TRBD1 matches 9 bases. The CDR3 sequence is 14 residues long. CDR1 and CDR2 (germline): SQVTM, ANQGSEA.

The chain carries TRBV5-1 and TRBJ2-5; the match to TRBD2 covers 10 bases. This CDR3 spans 15 amino acids. The V and J ends lost 4 bases and 5 bases, in that order; junction bases with no gene match: 8. In germline, CDR1 is SGHRS, CDR2 YFSETQ. DNA of the CDR3: TGCGCCAGCAGCCCGAACGCAGCGGGAGGGGAGACCCAGTACTTC. Encoded protein: CASSPNAAGGETQYF. The whole variable domain, remainder taken from reference TRBV5-1 and TRBJ2-5, is KAGVTQTPRYLIKTRGQQVTLSCSPISGHRSVSWYQQTPGQGLQFLFEYFSETQRNKGNFPGRFSGRQFSNSRSEMNVSTLELGDSALYLCASSPNAAGGETQYFGPGTRLLVL.

On this clone itself: The junction differs from germline at one of its ends, possibly a read error. The CDR3 DNA reads as TGTACCAGTTCGGGGGGTAGGATGTATGGCTACACCTTC. It translates to CTSSGGRMYGYTF. This chain connects TRBV25-1 to TRBJ1-2, with D perhaps matching TRBD1 (5 bases). Germline CDR1 reads MGHDK; CDR2 reads SYGVNS. This CDR3 contains 13 residues.

This clone was seen just once. Here the CDR3 reads CASIYPSKYNEQFF. CDR3 nucleotide sequence: TGTGCCAGTATTTACCCTAGCAAGTACAATGAGCAGTTCTTC. The V gene is TRBV19, the J gene TRBJ2-1; the D gene is possibly TRBD2 (5 bases). The CDR3 has 14 residues. The germline V gene encodes CDR1 LNHDA and CDR2 SQIVND (reference sequence). The V gene lost 7 bases and the J gene lost 4 bases, with 14 bases spanning the gap.

J is TRBJ1-2 and V is TRBV5-1; 7 bases are shared with TRBD1. Trimming took 4 bases from V and 3 from J; bases not matched to a gene: 3. Looked up from germline, CDR1 is SGHRS and CDR2 is YFSETQ. This CDR3 region has 13 residues. The CDR3 loop reads CASSPGQDYGYTF. CDR3 coding DNA: TGCGCCAGCAGCCCCGGACAGGACTATGGCTACACCTTC.